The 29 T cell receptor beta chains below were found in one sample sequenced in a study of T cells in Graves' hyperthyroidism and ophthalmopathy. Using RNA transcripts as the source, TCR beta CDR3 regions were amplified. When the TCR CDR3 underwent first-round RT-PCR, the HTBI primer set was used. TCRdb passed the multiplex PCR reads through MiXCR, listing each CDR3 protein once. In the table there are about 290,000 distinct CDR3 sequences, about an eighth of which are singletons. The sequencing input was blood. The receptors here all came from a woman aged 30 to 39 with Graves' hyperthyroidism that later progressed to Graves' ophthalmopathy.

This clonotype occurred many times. CDR3 nucleotides: TGCAGTGCGTCTCAGGGATGGGGGGGCGATTTCCACGAGCAGTACTTC. It translates to CSASQGWGGDFHEQYF. This chain connects TRBV20-1 to TRBJ2-7; TRBD2 might be the D (7 bases). Deletions cut 6 bases from V and 5 bases from J, with 26 bases between. The germline CDR1 and CDR2 sequences are DFQATT and SNEGSKA (reference sequence). The CDR3 has 16 residues.

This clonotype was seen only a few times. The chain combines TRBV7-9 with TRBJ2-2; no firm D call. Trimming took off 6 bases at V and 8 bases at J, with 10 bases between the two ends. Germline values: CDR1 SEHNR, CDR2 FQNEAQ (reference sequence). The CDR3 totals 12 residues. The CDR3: CASSFNPGELFF. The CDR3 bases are TGTGCCAGCAGTTTCAACCCGGGGGAGCTGTTTTTT.

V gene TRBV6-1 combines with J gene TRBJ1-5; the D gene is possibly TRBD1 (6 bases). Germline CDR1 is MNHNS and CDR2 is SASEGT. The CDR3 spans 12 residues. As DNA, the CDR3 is TGTGCAACAGGGTATAGGGATCAGCCCCAGCATTTT. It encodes CATGYRDQPQHF.

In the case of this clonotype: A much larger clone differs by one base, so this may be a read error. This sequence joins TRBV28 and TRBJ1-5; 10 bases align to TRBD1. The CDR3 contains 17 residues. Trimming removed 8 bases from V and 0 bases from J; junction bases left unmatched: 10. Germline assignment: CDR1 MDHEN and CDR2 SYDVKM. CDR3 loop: CASCPPDRGFSNQPQHF. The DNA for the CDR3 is TGTGCCAGCTGCCCTCCGGACAGGGGGTTTAGCAATCAGCCCCAGCATTTT.

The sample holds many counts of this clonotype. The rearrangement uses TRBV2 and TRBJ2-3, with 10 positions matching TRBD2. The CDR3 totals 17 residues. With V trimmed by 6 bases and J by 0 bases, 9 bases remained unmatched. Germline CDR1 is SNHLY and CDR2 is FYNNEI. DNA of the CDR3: TGTGCCAGCAGACCCGGGACTAGCGTTTCTAGCACAGATACGCAGTATTTT. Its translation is CASRPGTSVSSTDTQYF.

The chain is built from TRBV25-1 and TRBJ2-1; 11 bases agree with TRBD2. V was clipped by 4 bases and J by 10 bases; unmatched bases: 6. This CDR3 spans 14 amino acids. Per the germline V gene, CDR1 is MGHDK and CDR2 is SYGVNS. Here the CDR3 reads CASSGLAGGREQFF. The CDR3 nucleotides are TGTGCCAGCAGTGGCCTAGCGGGAGGCCGAGAGCAGTTCTTC.

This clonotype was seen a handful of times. The CDR3 protein is CASRPGYSYEQYF. Written as DNA, the CDR3 is TGTGCCAGTAGGCCAGGGTACTCCTACGAGCAGTACTTC. This chain connects TRBV19 to TRBJ2-7; possible D gene TRBD1, 5 bases. The CDR3 length is 13 residues. CDR1 and CDR2 from the germline V gene are LNHDA and SQIVND (reference sequence). V was pared by 6 bases and J by 0 bases, with 9 bases between.

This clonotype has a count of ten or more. The CDR3 DNA is TGTGCCAGCAGTCCGGGGGACAGAGGCCCACTCGGCGAGCAGTACTTC. It codes for CASSPGDRGPLGEQYF. This rearrangement joins TRBV27 to TRBJ2-7, with a possible D match to TRBD1 (7 bases). Germline CDR1 MNHEY, CDR2 SMNVEV (reference sequence). The CDR3 is made up of 16 amino acids. Deletions cut 5 bases from V and 6 bases from J, with 23 bases between.

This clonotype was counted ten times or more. Here the CDR3 reads CASSAQGVMGNEQFF. The CDR3 DNA is TGTGCCAGCAGCGCACAGGGAGTTATGGGCAATGAGCAGTTCTTC. The genes are TRBV7-9 and TRBJ2-1, with a tentative D call TRBD1 (6 bases). Trimming removed 5 bases at V and 6 bases at J, with 17 bases between. Germline V gene data show CDR1 as SEHNR and CDR2 as FQNEAQ (reference sequence). The CDR3 is made up of 15 amino acids.

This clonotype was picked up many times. CDR3 in amino acids: CASSFSGTKLQETQYF. The CDR3 coding sequence is TGTGCCAGCAGTTTTTCAGGGACTAAGCTCCAAGAGACCCAGTACTTC. V gene TRBV11-2 combines with J gene TRBJ2-5, with 7 bases fitting TRBD2. V shed 6 bases and J 1 base; nucleotides not matched to a gene: 11. Germline assignment: CDR1 SGHAT and CDR2 FQNNGV. CDR3 length: 16 amino acids.

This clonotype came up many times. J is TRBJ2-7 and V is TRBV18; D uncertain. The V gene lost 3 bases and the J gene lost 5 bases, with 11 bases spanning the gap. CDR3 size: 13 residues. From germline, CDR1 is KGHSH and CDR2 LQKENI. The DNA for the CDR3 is TGTGCCAGCTCACCTCAGAGTCTCGACGAGCAGTACTTC. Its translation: CASSPQSLDEQYF.

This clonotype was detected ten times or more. As DNA, the CDR3 is TGTGCCAGCAGCTTAGCGCTGGGGTCGGGGGAGCAGTACTTC. Amino acids: CASSLALGSGEQYF. The chain employs TRBV7-6 and TRBJ2-7, with a possible D match to TRBD2 (5 bases). The CDR3 totals 14 residues. Looked up from germline, CDR1 is SGHVS and CDR2 is FNYEAQ. Trimming removed 0 bases at V and 7 bases at J, with 13 bases between.

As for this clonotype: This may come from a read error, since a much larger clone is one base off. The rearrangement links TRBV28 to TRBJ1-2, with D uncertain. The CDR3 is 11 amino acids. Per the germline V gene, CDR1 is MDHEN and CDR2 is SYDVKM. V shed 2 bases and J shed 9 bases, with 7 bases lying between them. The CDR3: CASSLRGSYTF. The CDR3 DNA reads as TGTGCCAGCAGTTTACGTGGGAGCTACACCTTC.

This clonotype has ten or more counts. The CDR3 DNA sequence: TGTGCCAGCAGCTTAGATGGGGGAGGTGAGACCCAGTACTTC. Protein sequence: CASSLDGGGETQYF. The chain has TRBV7-6 and TRBJ2-5, with D perhaps matching TRBD2 (6 bases). Trimming took off 1 base at V and 5 bases at J, with 11 bases between the two ends. The CDR3 is 14 residues long. CDR1 is SGHVS and CDR2 is FNYEAQ in the germline V gene.

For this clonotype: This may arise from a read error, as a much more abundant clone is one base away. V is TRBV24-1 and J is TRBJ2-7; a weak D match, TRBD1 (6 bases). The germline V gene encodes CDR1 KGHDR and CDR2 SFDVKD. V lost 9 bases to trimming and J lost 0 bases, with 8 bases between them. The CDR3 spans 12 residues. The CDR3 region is CATGDNSYEQYF. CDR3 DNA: TGTGCCACCGGGGACAACTCCTACGAGCAGTACTTC.

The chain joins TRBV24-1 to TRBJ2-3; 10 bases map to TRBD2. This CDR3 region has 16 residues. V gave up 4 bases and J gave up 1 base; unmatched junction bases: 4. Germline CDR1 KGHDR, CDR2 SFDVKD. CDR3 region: CATSEPLAGGTDTQYF. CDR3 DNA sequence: TGTGCCACCAGTGAGCCTCTAGCGGGGGGCACAGATACGCAGTATTTT.

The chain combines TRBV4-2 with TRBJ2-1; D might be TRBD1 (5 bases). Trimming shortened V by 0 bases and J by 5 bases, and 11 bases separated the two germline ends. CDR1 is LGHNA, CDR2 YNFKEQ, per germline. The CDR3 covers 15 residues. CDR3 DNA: TGTGCCAGCAGCCAAGAGTGGACAAGGGACAATGAGCAGTTCTTC. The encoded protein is CASSQEWTRDNEQFF.

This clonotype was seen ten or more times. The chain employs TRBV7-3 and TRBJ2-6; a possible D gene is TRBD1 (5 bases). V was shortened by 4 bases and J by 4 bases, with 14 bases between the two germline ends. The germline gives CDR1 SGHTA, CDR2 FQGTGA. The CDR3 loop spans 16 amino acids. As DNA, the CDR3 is TGTGCCAGCAGCTGGGGCCCAGGGCCCGGGGCCAACGTCCTGACTTTC. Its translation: CASSWGPGPGANVLTF.

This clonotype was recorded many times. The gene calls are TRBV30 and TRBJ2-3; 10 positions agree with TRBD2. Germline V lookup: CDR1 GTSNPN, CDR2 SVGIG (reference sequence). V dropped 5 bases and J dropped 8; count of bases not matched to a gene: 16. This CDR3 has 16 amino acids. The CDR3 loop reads CAWGRGTSAITGTQYF. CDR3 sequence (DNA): TGTGCCTGGGGGCGGGGGACTAGCGCCATCACGGGTACGCAGTATTTT. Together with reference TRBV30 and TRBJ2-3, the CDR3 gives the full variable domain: SQTIHQWPATLVQPVGSPLSLECTVEGTSNPNLYWYRQAAGRGLQLLFYSVGIGQISSEVPQNLSASRPQDRQFILSSKKLLLSDSGFYLCAWGRGTSAITGTQYFGPGTRLTVL.

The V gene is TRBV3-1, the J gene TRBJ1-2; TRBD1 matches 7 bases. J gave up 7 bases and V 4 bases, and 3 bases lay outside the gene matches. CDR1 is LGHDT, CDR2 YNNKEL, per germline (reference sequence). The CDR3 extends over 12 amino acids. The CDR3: CASSPGTVGYTF. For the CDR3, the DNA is TGTGCCAGCAGCCCTGGGACAGTTGGCTACACCTTC.

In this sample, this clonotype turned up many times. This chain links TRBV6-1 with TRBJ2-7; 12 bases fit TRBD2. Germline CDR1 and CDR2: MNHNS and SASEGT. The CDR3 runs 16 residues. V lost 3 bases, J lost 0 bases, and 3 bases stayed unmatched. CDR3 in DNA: TGTGCCAGCAGTGAGGGACTAGCGGGTCGCTCCTACGAGCAGTACTTC. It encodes CASSEGLAGRSYEQYF.

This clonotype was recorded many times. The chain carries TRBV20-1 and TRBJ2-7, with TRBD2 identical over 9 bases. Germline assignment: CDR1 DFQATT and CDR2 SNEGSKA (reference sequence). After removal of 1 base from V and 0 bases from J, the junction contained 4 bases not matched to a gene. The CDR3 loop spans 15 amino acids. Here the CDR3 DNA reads TGCAGTGCTAGAGTGGCTAGCGGGAACTCCTACGAGCAGTACTTC. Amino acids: CSARVASGNSYEQYF.

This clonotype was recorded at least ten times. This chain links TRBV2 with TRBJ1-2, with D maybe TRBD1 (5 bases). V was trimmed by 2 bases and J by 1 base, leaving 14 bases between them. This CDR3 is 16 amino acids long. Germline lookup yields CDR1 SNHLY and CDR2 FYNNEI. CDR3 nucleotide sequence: TGTGCCAGCAGTGAAAGGCCCGCGGACATTAACTATGGCTACACCTTC. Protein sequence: CASSERPADINYGYTF. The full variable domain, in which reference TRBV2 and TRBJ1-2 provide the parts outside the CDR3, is EPEVTQTPSHQVTQMGQEVILRCVPISNHLYFYWYRQILGQKVEFLVSFYNNEISEKSEIFDDQFSVERPDGSNFTLKIRSTKLEDSAMYFCASSERPADINYGYTFGSGTRLTVV.

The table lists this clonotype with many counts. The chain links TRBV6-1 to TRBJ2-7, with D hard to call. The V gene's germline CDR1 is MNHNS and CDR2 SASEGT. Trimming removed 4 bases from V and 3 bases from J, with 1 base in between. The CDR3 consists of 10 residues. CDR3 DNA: TGTGCCAGCAGTGGCTACGAGCAGTACTTC. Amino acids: CASSGYEQYF.

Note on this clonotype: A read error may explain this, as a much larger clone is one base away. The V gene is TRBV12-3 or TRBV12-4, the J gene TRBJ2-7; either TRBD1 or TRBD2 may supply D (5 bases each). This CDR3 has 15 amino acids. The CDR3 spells CASSSGPGRTYERYF. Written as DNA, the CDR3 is TGTGCCAGCAGTTCAGGACCGGGACGAACCTACGAGCGGTACTTC.

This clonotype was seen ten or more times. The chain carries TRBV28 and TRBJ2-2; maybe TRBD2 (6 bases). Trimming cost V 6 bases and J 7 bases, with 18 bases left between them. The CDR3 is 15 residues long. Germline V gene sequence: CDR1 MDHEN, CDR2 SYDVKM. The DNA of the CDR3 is TGTGCCAGCAGCCCGCAGGGCGGGATAATCGGGGAGCTGTTTTTT. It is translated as CASSPQGGIIGELFF.

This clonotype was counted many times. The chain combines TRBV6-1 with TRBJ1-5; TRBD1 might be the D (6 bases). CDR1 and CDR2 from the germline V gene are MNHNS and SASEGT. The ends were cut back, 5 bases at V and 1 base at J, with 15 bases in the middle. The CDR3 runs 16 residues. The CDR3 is CASSRGIVYSNQPQHF. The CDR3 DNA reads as TGTGCCAGCAGTAGGGGGATTGTTTACAGCAATCAGCCCCAGCATTTT.

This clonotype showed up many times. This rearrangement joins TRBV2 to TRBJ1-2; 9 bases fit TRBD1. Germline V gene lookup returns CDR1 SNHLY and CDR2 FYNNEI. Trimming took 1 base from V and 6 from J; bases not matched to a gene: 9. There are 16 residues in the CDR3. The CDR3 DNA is TGTGCCAGCAGTGAAGTCCGGGACAGGGTTTTTGATGGCTACACCTTC. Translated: CASSEVRDRVFDGYTF.

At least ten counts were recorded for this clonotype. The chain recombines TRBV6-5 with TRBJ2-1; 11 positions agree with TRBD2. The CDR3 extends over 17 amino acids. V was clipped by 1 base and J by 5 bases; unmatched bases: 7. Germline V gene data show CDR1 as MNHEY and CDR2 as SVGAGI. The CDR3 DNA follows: TGTGCCAGCAGTTACTATATGGGACTAGCGGAGAACAATGAGCAGTTCTTC. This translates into CASSYYMGLAENNEQFF.